This T cell receptor beta chain was sequenced during a study of blood T cell repertoires in COVID-19. Study-level information: Whether acute or convalescent, the COVID-19 samples came from the United States, Italy and Spain. From T cells, B-cell-depleted T cells, or PBMCs came the material, which was cDNA or gDNA.

This clone was picked up a small number of times. This table comes from immunoSEQ multiplex PCR, and its TCRdb copy is limited to in-frame clones, with some not included. The sample records 190,000 or so clones, approximately 90% being singletons. This CDR3 has 10 amino acids. CDR1 SGHKS and CDR2 YYEKEE come from the germline V gene (reference sequence). V is TRBV5-5 and J is TRBJ1-2; D is perhaps TRBD1 (6 bases). The sequence was obtained from a young woman with active or convalescent COVID-19. What was sequenced was peripheral blood. CDR3 sequence reads: CGGPSYGYTF. The CDR3 nucleotides read TGTGGGGGGCCCTCCTATGGCTACACCTTC.